Listed here are 30 T cell receptor beta chains from one sample, sequenced in a study of T cell responses to AZD1222 COVID-19 vaccine. The table came from immunoSEQ multiplex PCR; TCRdb's copy has only in-frame clones and leaves some out. The repertoire consists of about 47,000 clones, with about 82% occurring once and the leading ten covering about a fifth. The material was peripheral blood, obtained 28 days after the second dose of the MenACWY control vaccine. Receptor source: an adult who received the MenACWY meningococcal vaccine as a control.

V usage is TRBV6-1 and J usage is TRBJ2-7, with unresolved D. CDR1 is MNHNS, CDR2 SASEGT, per germline. This CDR3 contains 15 residues. V lost 1 base to trimming and J lost 4 bases, with 14 bases between them. The DNA of the CDR3 is TGTGCCAGCAGTGAAGTACAGTCCTGGGGATACGAGCAGTACGTC. This codes for CASSEVQSWGYEQYV.

This rearrangement joins TRBV29-1 to TRBJ1-2, with 9 bases lining up with TRBD1. The CDR3 extends over 13 amino acids. CDR1 SQVTM and CDR2 ANQGSEA come from the germline V gene. V was clipped by 4 bases and J by 8 bases; unmatched bases: 8. The CDR3 is CSVVRTGVEGYTF. The CDR3 nucleotides are TGCAGCGTTGTGCGGACAGGGGTGGAGGGCTACACCTTC.

V and J are TRBV5-4 and TRBJ1-2, with 9 nucleotides matching TRBD1. CDR3 length: 15 amino acids. The J segment lost 6 bases and the V segment lost 4 bases, leaving 10 bases of the junction unmatched. Germline CDR1 is SGHNT and CDR2 is YYREEE (reference sequence). The CDR3 nucleotides read TGTGCCAGCAGCCCACCACAGGGGGCGAGGGATGGCTACACCTTC. This translates into CASSPPQGARDGYTF.

This rearrangement joins TRBV28 to TRBJ1-2; the D is unclear. V lost 3 bases to trimming and J lost 0 bases, with 2 bases between them. Germline CDR1 MDHEN, CDR2 SYDVKM. The CDR3 length is 12 residues. The CDR3 bases are TGTGCCAGCAGTTTCACTAACTATGGCTACACCTTC. Translated, it gives CASSFTNYGYTF.

This clone was seen only once. This chain uses TRBV6-5 with TRBJ1-5; D call uncertain. From germline, CDR1 is MNHEY and CDR2 SVGAGI. The ends were cut back, 8 bases at V and 4 bases at J, with 12 bases in the middle. This CDR3 region has 13 residues. As DNA, the CDR3 is TGTGCCAGCTCCTCCTTGGAGAATCAGCCCCAGCATTTT. Its protein is CASSSLENQPQHF.

This chain connects TRBV2 to TRBJ1-3; 8 nucleotides match TRBD1. The CDR3 loop spans 13 amino acids. Germline V gene sequence: CDR1 SNHLY, CDR2 FYNNEI. V lost 11 bases to trimming and J lost 0 bases; unmatched junction nucleotides: 3. The CDR3: CAVTGGSGNTIYF. As DNA, the CDR3 is TGTGCCGTAACAGGGGGCTCTGGAAACACCATATATTTT.

The rearrangement links TRBV6-5 to TRBJ1-2; a weak D match, TRBD1 (5 bases). The CDR3 consists of 13 residues. Germline assignment: CDR1 MNHEY and CDR2 SVGAGI. The V end lost 6 bases, the J end lost 5 bases, and 13 bases lay between the germline ends. The CDR3 DNA is TGTGCCAGCAGATACGGGACGGTTTATGGCTACACCTTC. It yields the protein CASRYGTVYGYTF.

This chain uses TRBV6-5 with TRBJ1-3; no firm D call. With 6 bases removed from V and 1 base from J, the gap between germline ends came to 7 bases. CDR3 size: 13 residues. Germline assignment: CDR1 MNHEY and CDR2 SVGAGI. CDR3: CASRRVSGNTIYF. The CDR3, as DNA: TGTGCCAGCAGAAGGGTGTCTGGAAACACCATATATTTT.

The rearrangement links TRBV5-1 to TRBJ1-2, with 7 bases lining up with TRBD1. CDR3 length: 16 residues. Germline-derived CDR1 and CDR2 are SGHRS and YFSETQ. V gave up 4 bases and J gave up 7 bases; unmatched junction bases: 16. CDR3 protein: CASSRLDRQGGSGYTF. CDR3 nucleotide sequence: TGCGCCAGCAGCCGTTTGGACCGACAGGGAGGTTCTGGCTACACCTTC.

This clone was detected only a few times. This chain uses TRBV5-1 with TRBJ1-3, with a possible D match to TRBD1 (6 bases). Germline V gives CDR1 SGHRS, CDR2 YFSETQ. The CDR3 runs to 18 residues. Trimming left V 1 base short and J 0 bases short, with 17 bases between. The CDR3 bases are TGCGCCAGCAGCTTGTTAGGACAGTCTTTCAGCTCTGGAAACACCATATATTTT. Protein: CASSLLGQSFSSGNTIYF.

This chain joins TRBV24-1 and TRBJ2-3; 10 bases match TRBD1. The CDR3 runs to 17 residues. V lost 3 bases to trimming and J lost 6 bases; unmatched junction nucleotides: 11. Germline-derived CDR1 and CDR2 are KGHDR and SFDVKD. Here the CDR3 reads CATSDPRRTGGRDTQYF. In nucleotides, the CDR3 is TGTGCCACCAGTGATCCACGACGGACAGGGGGTAGGGATACGCAGTATTTT.

For the CDR3, the DNA is TGTGCCAGCAGTGAACAGGGCTACGAGCAGTACTTC. It yields the protein CASSEQGYEQYF. The chain combines TRBV2 with TRBJ2-7, with D possibly TRBD1 on 5 matching bases. Germline CDR1 SNHLY, CDR2 FYNNEI. The CDR3 contains 12 residues. The ends were cut back, 2 bases at V and 3 bases at J, with 5 bases in the middle.

In regard to this clone: The CDR3 carries no conserved terminal phenylalanine or tryptophan, so it likely arises from a read error. The chain has TRBV19 and TRBJ1-2; D is unresolved. In germline, CDR1 is LNHDA, CDR2 SQIVND (reference sequence). This CDR3 comprises 14 residues. The V and J ends lost 3 bases and 1 base respectively, with 9 bases between them. CDR3 amino acids: CASSISQINYGYTL. The CDR3 region has the DNA TGTGCCAGTAGTATCAGTCAAATTAACTATGGCTACACCCTC.

The rearrangement uses TRBV28 and TRBJ1-4; D possibly corresponds to TRBD1 (5 bases). V was shortened by 8 bases and J by 6 bases, with 13 bases between the two germline ends. This CDR3 is built from 13 residues. Germline V gene lookup returns CDR1 MDHEN and CDR2 SYDVKM. In nucleotides, the CDR3 is TGTGCCAGCGGGGAGGGGTTGGATGAAAAACTGTTTTTT. Its protein is CASGEGLDEKLFF.

Only a few counts were recorded for this clone. V and J are TRBV12-3 or TRBV12-4 and TRBJ2-7, with D unclear. The CDR3 extends over 11 amino acids. V lost 4 bases, J lost 6 bases, and 7 bases lay in between. As DNA, the CDR3 is TGTGCCAGCAGTTCGTCAGGCGAGCAGTACTTC. Encoded protein: CASSSSGEQYF.

The chain uses TRBV7-8 and TRBJ2-2; 12 bases agree with TRBD1. The CDR3 runs 16 residues. CDR1 SGHVS and CDR2 FQNEAQ come from the germline V gene. J lost 5 bases, V lost 5 bases, and 6 bases had no gene match. CDR3 protein: CASSLEGQGATGELFF. For the CDR3, the DNA is TGTGCCAGCAGCCTTGAGGGACAGGGGGCGACCGGGGAGCTGTTTTTT.

The rearrangement uses TRBV7-9 and TRBJ1-3, with a possible D match to TRBD1 (5 bases). CDR3 length: 14 residues. Per germline, CDR1 SEHNR and CDR2 FQNEAQ (reference sequence). Trimming removed 5 bases from V and 3 bases from J, with 11 bases in between. CDR3 bases: TGTGCCAGCAGCACCCGGGACCGTGGAAACACCATATATTTT. Residues: CASSTRDRGNTIYF.

This sequence joins TRBV3-1 (or the pseudogene TRBV3-2) and TRBJ1-2; no reliable D call. CDR3 length: 14 amino acids. Trimming removed 0 bases from V and 5 bases from J, with 10 bases in between. CDR1 and CDR2 (germline): LGHDT, YNNKEL (reference sequence). The CDR3 reads CASSQDLGGYGYTF. The CDR3 DNA follows: TGTGCCAGCAGCCAAGATCTGGGAGGTTATGGCTACACCTTC.

V gene TRBV5-4 combines with J gene TRBJ1-2; D may be TRBD1 (5 bases). V was trimmed by 4 bases and J by 7 bases, leaving 11 bases between them. Germline lookup yields CDR1 SGHNT and CDR2 YYREEE (reference sequence). The CDR3 is made up of 12 amino acids. Written as DNA, the CDR3 is TGTGCCAGCAGCATAACAGGATTTGGCTACACCTTC. Amino acids: CASSITGFGYTF.

V gene TRBV3-1 (or the pseudogene TRBV3-2) combines with J gene TRBJ2-5, with 13 bases fitting TRBD2. The V and J ends lost 2 bases and 5 bases, in that order; junction bases with no gene match: 11. There are 18 residues in the CDR3. In germline, CDR1 is LGHDT, CDR2 YNNKEL (reference sequence). This CDR3 reads CASSQTGTSGTWGETQYF. CDR3 bases: TGTGCCAGCAGCCAAACCGGGACTAGCGGGACTTGGGGGGAGACCCAGTACTTC.

V is TRBV9 and J is TRBJ2-6, with D tentatively TRBD2 (7 bases). V was trimmed by 0 bases and J by 1 base, leaving 17 bases between them. Germline lookup yields CDR1 SGDLS and CDR2 YYNGEE. The CDR3 is 19 residues long. CDR3 sequence reads: CASSVERGGTRSGANVLTF. The DNA for the CDR3 is TGTGCCAGCAGCGTAGAAAGGGGGGGAACTCGGTCTGGGGCCAACGTCCTGACTTTC.

This clone was counted only a few times. The chain uses TRBV12-3 or TRBV12-4 and TRBJ1-5, with D unresolved. The ends were cut back, 7 bases at V and 9 bases at J, with 16 bases in the middle. This CDR3 spans 13 amino acids. This CDR3 is CASTVIDQMPQHF. The DNA of the CDR3 is TGTGCCAGCACCGTGATCGACCAAATGCCCCAGCATTTT.

The chain carries TRBV15 and TRBJ1-1, with TRBD1 matching over 7 bases. CDR1 and CDR2 (germline): LNHNV, YYDKDF (reference sequence). The CDR3 contains 12 residues. V lost 10 bases and J lost 1; bases outside the gene matches: 3. The CDR3 loop reads CAIQGGNTEAFF. The DNA of the CDR3 is TGTGCCATCCAGGGGGGGAACACTGAAGCTTTCTTT.

In DNA, the CDR3 is TGCGCCAGCAGCCCCCGGGCAGGGGGAGTAGGTGGCTACACCTTC. This encodes CASSPRAGGVGGYTF. The chain recombines TRBV5-1 with TRBJ1-2; 7 bases align to TRBD1. This CDR3 has 15 amino acids. Losses at the gene ends were 4 bases for V and 7 bases for J; bases not matched to a gene: 13. CDR1 is SGHRS and CDR2 is YFSETQ in the germline V gene.

This rearrangement joins TRBV5-8 to TRBJ2-1; the D gene is possibly TRBD1 (6 bases). V was cut by 7 bases and J by 4 bases, with 9 bases left in between. CDR3 size: 12 residues. Germline V gene data show CDR1 as SGHTS and CDR2 as YDEGEE. The CDR3 region is CASEQGYNEQFF. CDR3 bases: TGTGCCAGCGAACAGGGTTACAATGAGCAGTTCTTC. Drawing the rest from reference TRBV5-8 and TRBJ2-1, the complete variable domain is EAGVTQSPTHLIKTRGQQATLRCSPISGHTSVYWYQQALGLGLQFLLWYDEGEERNRGNFPPRFSGRQFPNYSSELNVNALELEDSALYLCASEQGYNEQFFGPGTRLTVL.

The chain recombines TRBV7-9 with TRBJ2-1; D is uncertain. The CDR3 is 12 amino acids. Germline loops: CDR1 SEHNR, CDR2 FQNEAQ (reference sequence). Trimming removed 3 bases from V and 9 bases from J, with 9 bases in between. The CDR3 DNA sequence: TGTGCCAGCAGCTTGGGCATCGGTGAGCAGTTCTTC. This codes for CASSLGIGEQFF.

The chain couples TRBV9 to TRBJ1-2; weak D call: TRBD1 (6 bases). V gave up 0 bases and J gave up 8 bases, with 11 bases separating them. There are 13 residues in the CDR3. The germline gives CDR1 SGDLS, CDR2 YYNGEE. CDR3 DNA: TGTGCCAGCAGCGTAGCGGGGGCTGTCGGCTACACCTTC. Its protein is CASSVAGAVGYTF.

The chain links TRBV4-1 to TRBJ2-2; weak D call: TRBD2 (5 bases). This CDR3 is 15 amino acids long. Germline loops: CDR1 MGHRA, CDR2 YSYEKL. The V end lost 5 bases, the J end lost 5 bases, and 15 bases lay between the germline ends. In DNA, the CDR3 is TGCGCCAGCAGCAATGGACCGCGAGGGACCGGGGAGCTGTTTTTT. Amino acid sequence: CASSNGPRGTGELFF.

The chain is built from TRBV5-1 and TRBJ2-3; D gene unclear. Germline V CDR1 and CDR2: SGHRS, YFSETQ. V dropped 0 bases and J dropped 2 bases, with 7 bases sitting between them. This CDR3 region has 14 residues. CDR3 sequence: CASSLGVPTDTQYF. The CDR3 DNA sequence: TGCGCCAGCAGCTTGGGAGTCCCCACAGATACGCAGTATTTT.

The rearrangement links TRBV7-8 to TRBJ1-2, with 7 bases matching TRBD1. V shed 5 bases, J shed 8 bases, and the junction held 5 bases outside the gene matches. The V gene's germline CDR1 is SGHVS and CDR2 FQNEAQ. This CDR3 comprises 12 residues. The CDR3 nucleotides read TGTGCCAGCAGCCCCGACAGGGACGGCTACACCTTC. Its translation: CASSPDRDGYTF.